This T cell receptor (beta chain) came from a study of technical replicates of blood from several donors. Clones were sequenced by immunoSEQ multiplex PCR, and TCRdb holds only the in-frame ones, with some missing. In the table there are almost 70,000 clones, roughly nine tenths of which are singletons. Trimming cost V 4 bases and J 0 bases, with 16 bases left between them. This CDR3 has 16 residues. In germline, CDR1 is GTSNPN, CDR2 SVGIG (reference sequence). The sequencing sample was made of PBMCs. The rearrangement links TRBV30 to TRBJ1-5; unclear D gene. The TCR sequence derives from a human donor in good health. Some clones in this sample may be carry-over from other donors' samples. The CDR3 DNA sequence: TGTGCCTGGACCATGACACGCCATATTAGCAATCAGCCCCAGCATTTT. Encoded protein: CAWTMTRHISNQPQHF.